These 5 T cell receptor beta chains share one sample of origin, sequenced in a study of T cell changes during pregnancy in multiple sclerosis. Method: immunoSEQ multiplex PCR; TCRdb's copy keeps in-frame clones and lacks some. The table records tens of thousands of clones, more than 90% of them present only once. Here the sequenced sample was CD8+ T cells from peripheral blood mononuclear cells, taken before pregnancy. These receptors were collected from a female donor with multiple sclerosis, enrolled in a pregnancy study.

The chain employs TRBV10-3 and TRBJ2-3; D is undetermined. The CDR3 spans 13 residues. V was clipped by 0 bases and J by 5 bases, with 6 bases between them. Germline loops: CDR1 ENHRY, CDR2 SYGVKD. CDR3: CAISESVQDTQYF. The DNA of the CDR3 is TGTGCCATCAGTGAGTCGGTACAAGATACGCAGTATTTT.

This clone was seen a single time. The chain recombines TRBV7-9 with TRBJ1-4, with 10 positions matching TRBD1. CDR1 and CDR2 (germline): SEHNR, FQNEAQ (reference sequence). The trim removed 6 bases at V and 1 base at J, leaving 8 bases unmatched. The CDR3 consists of 17 residues. The CDR3 nucleotides are TGTGCCAGCAGTTCCTCCGGGACAGGGGAAACTAATGAAAAACTGTTTTTT. Protein: CASSSSGTGETNEKLFF. Drawing the rest from reference TRBV7-9 and TRBJ1-4, the complete variable domain is DTGVSQNPRHKITKRGQNVTFRCDPISEHNRLYWYRQTLGQGPEFLTYFQNEAQLEKSRLLSDRFSAERPKGSFSTLEIQRTEQGDSAMYLCASSSSGTGETNEKLFFGSGTQLSVL.

This chain joins TRBV4-3 and TRBJ1-1; unclear D gene. Per the germline V gene, CDR1 is LGHNA and CDR2 is YSLEER. Trimming left V 6 bases short and J 7 bases short, with 9 bases between. The CDR3 is 11 residues long. CDR3 loop: CASSRRGEAFF. CDR3 bases: TGCGCCAGCAGTCGCCGAGGTGAAGCTTTCTTT.

The chain is built from TRBV9 and TRBJ1-2; D not certain. CDR3 length: 13 residues. Deletions cut 5 bases from V and 3 bases from J, with 11 bases between. Per germline, CDR1 SGDLS and CDR2 YYNGEE. The CDR3 protein is CASREQNHYGYTF. In DNA, the CDR3 is TGTGCCAGCAGGGAACAGAACCACTATGGCTACACCTTC.

The chain carries TRBV25-1 and TRBJ1-6; 9 bases align to TRBD1. Per the germline V gene, CDR1 is MGHDK and CDR2 is SYGVNS. This CDR3 comprises 15 residues. The trim removed 6 bases at V and 10 bases at J, leaving 10 bases unmatched. The CDR3 sequence is CASRITGTGWSPLHF. For the CDR3, the DNA is TGTGCCAGCAGGATTACCGGGACAGGGTGGTCACCCCTCCACTTT.